Described below is a single TCR beta chain sequence and its context. CDR1 and CDR2 (germline): SGHRS, YFSETQ. The trim removed 4 bases at V and 2 bases at J, leaving 6 bases unmatched. CDR3 length: 15 residues. The source of the sample is a study of cytomegalovirus exposure and HLA in healthy donors. PCR employed 60 Vbeta and 13 Jbeta primers. The data were produced by immunoSEQ multiplex PCR, yet TCRdb's version contains in-frame clones alone and is incomplete. Of roughly 160,000 clones listed, about 76% are singletons. The TCR originated in a woman between 18 and 29 years old in good health and CMV-seropositive. V gene TRBV5-1 combines with J gene TRBJ2-7; 10 bases align to TRBD1. The source material was PBMCs. DNA for the CDR3: TGCGCCAGCAGCCCTCGACAGGGGGCGGCCTACGAGCAGTACTTC. Translated, it gives CASSPRQGAAYEQYF.